These T cell receptor beta chains were read from a single sample in a study of cytomegalovirus exposure and HLA in healthy donors. Data came from immunoSEQ multiplex PCR; TCRdb stores just in-frame clones and leaves some out. In the table there are 120,000 or so clones, 82% of which are singletons. What was sequenced was PBMCs. Receptors were obtained from a woman aged 18-30 years in good health and CMV-seronegative. Each CDR3 is given with its conserved first and last residue. D genes are given only for firm matches. Some rows mark clone size as missing; the rest say once, few, many or name a class of expanded clone.

d_call	clone_size	v_call	j_call	cdr3_aa	cdr3_nt
TRBD1	NA	TRBV2	TRBJ1-5	CASSNLLYQRQGVRQPQHF	TGTGCCAGCAGTAACCTATTATACCAACGACAGGGTGTGAGGCAGCCCCAGCATTTT
NA	few	TRBV6-5	TRBJ2-2	CASSERDTGELFF	TGTGCCAGCAGTGAACGGGACACCGGGGAGCTGTTTTTT
TRBD2	NA	TRBV6-6	TRBJ2-2	CASNPGTSGVSGELFF	TGTGCCAGCAATCCCGGGACTAGCGGGGTTAGCGGGGAGCTGTTTTTT
TRBD2	NA	TRBV6-4	TRBJ2-1	CASRASGGLPEFF	TGTGCCAGCAGGGCTAGCGGGGGCCTCCCCGAGTTCTTC
NA	NA	TRBV10-3	TRBJ1-6	CAISLGARDSPLHF	TGTGCCATCAGCCTTGGGGCTAGGGATTCACCCCTCCACTTT
TRBD1	NA	TRBV7-8	TRBJ1-2	CASSFHRDSQFGVFDGYTF	TGTGCCAGCAGCTTCCACCGGGACAGCCAGTTCGGGGTGTTCGATGGCTACACCTTC
NA	NA	TRBV6-1	TRBJ1-1	CASTISKNTEAFF	TGTGCCAGCACTATCTCCAAGAACACTGAAGCTTTCTTT
TRBD1	few	TRBV6-5	TRBJ1-2	CASGDRVHGYTF	TGTGCCAGCGGCGACAGGGTACATGGCTACACCTTC
TRBD1	NA	TRBV18	TRBJ2-7	CASSPKTGASYEQYF	TGTGCCAGCTCACCGAAGACAGGGGCATCCTACGAGCAGTACTTC
TRBD1	NA	TRBV6-5	TRBJ2-5	CASSYSTGALVAQYF	TGTGCCAGCAGTTACTCGACAGGGGCCCTTGTGGCCCAGTACTTC
NA	NA	TRBV7-9	TRBJ2-5	CASSPTEVETQYF	TGTGCCAGCAGCCCTACGGAGGTAGAGACCCAGTACTTC
TRBD1	NA	TRBV6-1	TRBJ2-7	CASSEARGTDYEQYF	TGTGCCAGCAGTGAAGCTAGGGGGACAGACTACGAGCAGTACTTC
NA	NA	TRBV4-1	TRBJ2-7	CASSQSRGPFSYEQYF	TGCGCCAGCAGCCAGTCCAGGGGTCCGTTCTCCTACGAGCAGTACTTC
TRBD1	NA	TRBV30	TRBJ2-6	CARRQGKNSGANVLTF	TGTGCCCGCCGACAGGGAAAAAACTCTGGGGCCAACGTCCTGACTTTC
TRBD2	NA	TRBV14	TRBJ2-3	CASSQDGTSGSSTDTQYF	TGTGCCAGCAGCCAAGACGGGACTAGCGGGAGTAGCACAGATACGCAGTATTTT
NA	NA	TRBV11-2	TRBJ2-5	CASRDRTSRETQYF	TGTGCCAGCAGGGACAGGACTAGCAGGGAGACCCAGTACTTC
TRBD2	few	TRBV4-2	TRBJ2-4	CASSPGSGVNIQYF	TGTGCCAGCAGCCCCGGTAGCGGGGTAAACATTCAGTACTTC
NA	NA	TRBV7-2	TRBJ1-5	CASSPGVLGQPQHF	TGTGCCAGCAGCCCGGGAGTCTTGGGCCAGCCCCAGCATTTT
TRBD2	once	TRBV5-4	TRBJ2-3	CASSAGGGDTDTQYF	TGTGCCAGCAGCGCCGGGGGGGGAGACACAGATACGCAGTATTTT
NA	NA	TRBV7-2	TRBJ1-4	CASSPDRLNEKLFF	TGTGCCAGCAGCCCTGACAGACTTAATGAAAAACTGTTTTTT
TRBD2	NA	TRBV19	TRBJ2-5	CASSTAPSGGTGTQYF	TGTGCCAGTAGTACCGCCCCTAGCGGGGGGACAGGGACCCAGTACTTC
NA	few	TRBV6-5	TRBJ1-2	CASRQDSNYGYTF	TGTGCCAGCAGGCAGGACAGCAACTATGGCTACACCTTC
TRBD1	NA	TRBV5-1	TRBJ2-2	CASSWDRVTGELFF	TGCGCCAGCAGTTGGGACAGGGTCACCGGGGAGCTGTTTTTT
TRBD1	NA	TRBV4-3	TRBJ1-4	CASSQAGTGNEKLFF	TGCGCCAGCAGCCAGGCCGGGACAGGGAATGAAAAACTGTTTTTT
TRBD1	NA	TRBV19	TRBJ1-2	CASSTRQGSYTF	TGTGCCAGTAGTACAAGACAGGGGAGCTACACCTTC
NA	NA	TRBV7-2	TRBJ2-7	CASSFRTASYEQYF	TGTGCCAGCAGCTTTCGGACAGCCTCCTACGAGCAGTACTTC
NA	NA	TRBV7-9	TRBJ1-1	CSSRGEGSFTEAFF	TGTTCCAGCAGAGGAGAGGGATCCTTCACTGAAGCTTTCTTT
NA	once	TRBV5-1	TRBJ1-3	CASSVQGLGGNTIYF	TGCGCCAGCAGCGTTCAAGGACTCGGTGGAAACACCATATATTTT
TRBD1	NA	TRBV5-1	TRBJ2-1	CASSVRTGVRNEQFF	TGCGCCAGCAGCGTACGGACAGGGGTGCGCAATGAGCAGTTCTTC
TRBD2	NA	TRBV11-2	TRBJ2-7	CASSLTHMGLAGSNEQYF	TGTGCCAGCAGCTTAACCCACATGGGACTAGCGGGGAGTAACGAGCAGTACTTC
NA	NA	TRBV5-1	TRBJ1-6	CASSHLSENSPLHF	TGCGCCAGCAGCCACCTATCTGAGAATTCACCCCTCCACTTT
NA	NA	TRBV19	TRBJ1-1	CASSIQMNTEAFF	TGTGCCAGCAGTATACAGATGAACACTGAAGCTTTCTTT
NA	NA	TRBV27	TRBJ1-2	CASSFGRDVFYGYTF	TGTGCCAGCAGTTTTGGGAGGGACGTCTTCTATGGCTACACCTTC
NA	NA	TRBV7-9	TRBJ2-7	CASSLGQNYEQYF	TGTGCCAGCAGCTTAGGGCAGAATTACGAGCAGTACTTC
NA	NA	TRBV29-1	TRBJ1-1	CSVEEVAGNTEAFF	TGCAGCGTTGAAGAGGTGGCAGGTAACACTGAAGCTTTCTTT
NA	once	TRBV9	TRBJ2-7	CASSGQGYEQYF	TGTGCCAGCAGCGGGCAGGGCTACGAGCAGTACTTC
TRBD2	NA	TRBV18	TRBJ2-1	CASSPSGLASNEQFF	TGTGCCAGCTCACCTTCCGGACTAGCGTCCAATGAGCAGTTCTTC
NA	NA	TRBV4-2	TRBJ2-3	CASSQVGRDTQYF	TGTGCCAGCAGCCAAGTGGGGCGCGATACGCAGTATTTT
NA	NA	TRBV7-2	TRBJ1-2	CASSLEKGRGHGYTF	TGTGCCAGCAGCTTAGAGAAGGGCCGGGGTCATGGCTACACCTTC
NA	NA	TRBV2	TRBJ1-1	CASLYNTEAFF	TGTGCCAGTCTCTACAACACTGAAGCTTTCTTT
NA	NA	TRBV6-6	TRBJ2-3	CASSYSTGDTQYF	TGTGCCAGCAGTTACTCGACTGGTGATACGCAGTATTTT